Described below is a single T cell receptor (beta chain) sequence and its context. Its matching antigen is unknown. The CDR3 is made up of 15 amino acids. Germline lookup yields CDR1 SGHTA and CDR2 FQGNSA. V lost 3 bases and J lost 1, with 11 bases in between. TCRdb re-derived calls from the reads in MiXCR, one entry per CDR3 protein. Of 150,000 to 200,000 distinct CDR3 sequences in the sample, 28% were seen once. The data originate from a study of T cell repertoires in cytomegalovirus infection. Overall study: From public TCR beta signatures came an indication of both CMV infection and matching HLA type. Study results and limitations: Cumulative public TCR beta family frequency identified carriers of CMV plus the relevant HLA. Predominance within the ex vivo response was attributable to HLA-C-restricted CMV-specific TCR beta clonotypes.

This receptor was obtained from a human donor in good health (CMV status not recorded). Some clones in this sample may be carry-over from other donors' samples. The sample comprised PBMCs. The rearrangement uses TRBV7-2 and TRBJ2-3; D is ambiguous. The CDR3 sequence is CASSFRQRGTDTQYF. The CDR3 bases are TGTGCCAGCAGCTTTAGACAAAGAGGCACAGATACGCAGTATTTT.